The 10 T cell receptor beta chains below come from one sample, sequenced in a study of blood T cells in healthy people across ages. A J-beta primer mix and a sample-barcoded 5' primer were used in a second PCR of roughly 6 to 12 cycles. MiXCR was run by TCRdb on the 5' RACE reads, yielding one entry per CDR3 protein. In the table there are approximately 820,000 distinct CDR3 sequences, roughly 44% of which are singletons. Sequenced: blood. These receptors came from a man aged 55 to 70 in good health.

Comments on this clonotype: Just one base apart from a much larger clone, this may be a read error. The chain is built from TRBV20-1 and TRBJ1-2; D is unresolved. The V gene's germline CDR1 is DFQATT and CDR2 SNEGSKA (reference sequence). The CDR3 has 12 residues. CDR3 coding DNA: TGCAGGGCTAGTTATCAGTTTTATGGCTACACCTTC. This codes for CRASYQFYGYTF.

This clonotype was counted once. The chain carries TRBV12-3 or TRBV12-4 and TRBJ2-1; possibly TRBD1 for D (6 bases). V lost 5 bases and J lost 8, with 13 bases in between. CDR3 length: 13 residues. CDR3 loop: CASSTRGYYEQFF. The CDR3 bases are TGTGCCAGCAGTACCAGGGGCTATTATGAGCAGTTCTTC.

This chain uses TRBV7-9 with TRBJ1-6; D is undetermined. The CDR3 is made up of 15 amino acids. V lost 5 bases to trimming and J lost 7 bases, with 15 bases between them. CDR1 is SEHNR and CDR2 is FQNEAQ in the germline V gene (reference sequence). The CDR3 is CASSATGPANSPLHF. Written as DNA, the CDR3 is TGTGCCAGCAGCGCTACCGGGCCCGCGAATTCACCCCTCCACTTT.

This clonotype was seen repeatedly, ten times or more. The CDR3 reads CATSRGLREAAKNIQYF. As DNA, the CDR3 is TGTGCCACCAGCAGAGGACTGAGGGAGGCGGCCAAAAACATTCAGTACTTC. The rearrangement links TRBV15 to TRBJ2-4, with D possibly TRBD2 on 6 matching bases. The V end was cut by 1 base, the J end by 1 base, with 14 bases between. The germline V gene encodes CDR1 LNHNV and CDR2 YYDKDF (reference sequence). CDR3 length: 17 amino acids.

The rearrangement links TRBV29-1 to TRBJ2-7; 9 bases fit TRBD2. The germline gives CDR1 SQVTM, CDR2 ANQGSEA. The CDR3 has 13 residues. The CDR3 DNA reads TGCGGCGCCTTAGCGGGGGTCTCCTACGAGCAGTACTTC. Translation gives CGALAGVSYEQYF.

This clonotype was seen just once. This clone may be a read error of a much larger clone one base away. V gene TRBV29-1 combines with J gene TRBJ2-7, with D possibly TRBD1 on 5 matching bases. V gave up 2 bases and J gave up 7 bases, with 12 bases separating them. Germline V gene lookup returns CDR1 SQVTM and CDR2 ANQGSEA. This CDR3 region has 12 residues. The CDR3 sequence is CSVERGYNEQYF. The CDR3 DNA reads TGCAGCGTTGAAAGGGGCTACAATGAGCAGTACTTC.

The genes are TRBV20-1 and TRBJ2-7, with TRBD2 matching over 7 bases. The CDR3 has 14 residues. V was clipped by 1 base and J by 0 bases; unmatched bases: 3. Germline CDR1 is DFQATT and CDR2 is SNEGSKA (reference sequence). CDR3 amino acids: CSARGGRDSYEQYF. The DNA for the CDR3 is TGCAGTGCTAGAGGCGGGAGAGACTCCTACGAGCAGTACTTC.

The chain is built from TRBV5-1 and TRBJ1-2; D is undetermined. Per germline, CDR1 SGHRS and CDR2 YFSETQ. The CDR3 contains 20 residues. V gave up 0 bases and J gave up 1 base, with 25 bases separating them. CDR3: CASSLDSRRRANSYNYGYTF. The CDR3 nucleotides are TGCGCCAGCAGCTTGGATTCCCGGAGACGGGCGAATTCTTATAACTATGGCTACACCTTC.

The chain combines TRBV15 with TRBJ2-3, with TRBD2 identical over 9 bases. Germline lookup yields CDR1 LNHNV and CDR2 YYDKDF (reference sequence). Trimming at V came to 3 bases and at J to 5 bases, leaving 9 bases not matched to a gene. This CDR3 is built from 16 residues. The CDR3 DNA follows: TGTGCCACCAGCAGCGGTGGCGGGGGGGCTGGAGATACGCAGTATTTT. Translated: CATSSGGGGAGDTQYF.

The V call is TRBV30, the J call TRBJ2-3; 7 bases are a match to TRBD2. Trimming at V came to 5 bases and at J to 4 bases, leaving 9 bases not matched to a gene. The germline V gene has CDR1 GTSNPN and CDR2 SVGIG (reference sequence). The CDR3 runs 14 residues. CDR3: CAWGGSGVPDTQYF. CDR3 sequence (DNA): TGTGCCTGGGGCGGAAGCGGGGTACCAGATACGCAGTATTTT.